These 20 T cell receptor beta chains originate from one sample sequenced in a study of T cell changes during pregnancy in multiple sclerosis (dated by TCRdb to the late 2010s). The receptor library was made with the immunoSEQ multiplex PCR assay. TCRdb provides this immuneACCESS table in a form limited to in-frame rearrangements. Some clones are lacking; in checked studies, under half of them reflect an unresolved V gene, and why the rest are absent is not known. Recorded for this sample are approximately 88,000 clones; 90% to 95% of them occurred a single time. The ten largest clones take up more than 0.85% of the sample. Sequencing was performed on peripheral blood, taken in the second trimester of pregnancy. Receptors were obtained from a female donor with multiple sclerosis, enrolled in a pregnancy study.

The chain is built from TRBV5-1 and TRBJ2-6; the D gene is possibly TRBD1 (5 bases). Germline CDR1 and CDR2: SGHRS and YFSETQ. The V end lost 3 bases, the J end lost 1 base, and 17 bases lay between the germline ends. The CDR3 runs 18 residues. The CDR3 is CASSSYGAATSGANVLTF. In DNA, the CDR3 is TGCGCCAGCAGCTCGTATGGGGCCGCCACGTCTGGGGCCAACGTCCTGACTTTC.

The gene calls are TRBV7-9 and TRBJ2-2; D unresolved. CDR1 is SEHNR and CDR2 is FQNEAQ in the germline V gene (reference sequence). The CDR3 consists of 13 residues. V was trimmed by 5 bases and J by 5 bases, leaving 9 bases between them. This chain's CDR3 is CASSARPTGELFF. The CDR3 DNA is TGTGCCAGCAGCGCGCGTCCTACCGGGGAGCTGTTTTTT.

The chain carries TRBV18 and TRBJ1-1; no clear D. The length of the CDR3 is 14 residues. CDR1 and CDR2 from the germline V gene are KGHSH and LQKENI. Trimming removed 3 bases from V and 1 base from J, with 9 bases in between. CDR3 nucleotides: TGTGCCAGCTCACCCGGACTGTCGAACACTGAAGCTTTCTTT. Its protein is CASSPGLSNTEAFF.

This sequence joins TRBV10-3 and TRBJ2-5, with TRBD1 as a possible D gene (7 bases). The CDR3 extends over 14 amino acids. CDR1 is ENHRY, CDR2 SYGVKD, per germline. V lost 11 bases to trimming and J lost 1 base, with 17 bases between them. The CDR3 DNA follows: TGTGCCTCCGGCCGCGGGACAGTCCAAGAGACCCAGTACTTC. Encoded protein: CASGRGTVQETQYF.

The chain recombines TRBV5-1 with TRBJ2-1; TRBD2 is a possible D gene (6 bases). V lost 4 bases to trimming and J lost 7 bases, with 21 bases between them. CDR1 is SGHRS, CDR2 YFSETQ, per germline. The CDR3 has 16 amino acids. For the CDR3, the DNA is TGCGCCAGCAGCGGGGCGACCCCGGGAGAAGGTAATGAGCAGTTCTTC. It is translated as CASSGATPGEGNEQFF.

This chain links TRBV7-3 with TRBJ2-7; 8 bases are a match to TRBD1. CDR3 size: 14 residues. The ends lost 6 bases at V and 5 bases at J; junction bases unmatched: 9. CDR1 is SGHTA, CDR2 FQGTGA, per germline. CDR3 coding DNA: TGTGCCAGCAGTCGACAGGGGAGGCCTAACGAGCAGTACTTC. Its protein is CASSRQGRPNEQYF.

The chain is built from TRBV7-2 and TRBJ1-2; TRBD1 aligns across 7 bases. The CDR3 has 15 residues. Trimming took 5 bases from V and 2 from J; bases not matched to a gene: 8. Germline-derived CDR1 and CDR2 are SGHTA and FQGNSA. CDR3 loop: CASSQSGTENYGYTF. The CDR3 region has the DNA TGTGCCAGCAGCCAATCCGGGACAGAGAACTATGGCTACACCTTC.

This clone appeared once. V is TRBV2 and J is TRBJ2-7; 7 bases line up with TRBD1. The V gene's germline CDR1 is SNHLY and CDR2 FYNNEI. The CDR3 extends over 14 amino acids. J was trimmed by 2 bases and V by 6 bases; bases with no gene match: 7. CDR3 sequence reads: CASSETGITYEQYF. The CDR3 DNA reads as TGTGCCAGCAGCGAGACAGGGATCACCTACGAGCAGTACTTC. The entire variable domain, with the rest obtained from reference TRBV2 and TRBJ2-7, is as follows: EPEVTQTPSHQVTQMGQEVILRCVPISNHLYFYWYRQILGQKVEFLVSFYNNEISEKSEIFDDQFSVERPDGSNFTLKIRSTKLEDSAMYFCASSETGITYEQYFGPGTRLTVT.

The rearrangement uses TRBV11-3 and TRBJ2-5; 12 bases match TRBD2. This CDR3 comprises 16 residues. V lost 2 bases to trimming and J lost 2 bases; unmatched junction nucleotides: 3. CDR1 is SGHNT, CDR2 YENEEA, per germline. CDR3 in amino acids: CASSLTLAGGQETQYF. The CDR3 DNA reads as TGTGCCAGCAGCTTAACCCTAGCGGGAGGGCAAGAGACCCAGTACTTC.

The CDR3 here is CASSPGTLGNNNEQFF. As DNA, the CDR3 is TGTGCCAGCAGCCCCGGGACATTGGGGAATAACAATGAGCAGTTCTTC. V gene TRBV5-5 combines with J gene TRBJ2-1; TRBD1 might be the D (6 bases). The V end was cut by 4 bases, the J end by 5 bases, with 19 bases between. Germline values: CDR1 SGHKS, CDR2 YYEKEE (reference sequence). There are 16 residues in the CDR3. The full variable domain, its missing parts supplied by reference TRBV5-5 and TRBJ2-1, is DAGVTQSPTHLIKTRGQQVTLRCSPISGHKSVSWYQQVLGQGPQFIFQYYEKEERGRGNFPDRFSARQFPNYSSELNVNALLLGDSALYLCASSPGTLGNNNEQFFGPGTRLTVL.

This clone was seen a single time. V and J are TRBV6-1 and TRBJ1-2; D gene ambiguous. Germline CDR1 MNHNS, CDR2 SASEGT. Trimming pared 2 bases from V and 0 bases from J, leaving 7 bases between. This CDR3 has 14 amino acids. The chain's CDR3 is CASSETGTNYGYTF. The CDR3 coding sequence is TGTGCCAGCAGTGAAACCGGGACTAACTATGGCTACACCTTC.

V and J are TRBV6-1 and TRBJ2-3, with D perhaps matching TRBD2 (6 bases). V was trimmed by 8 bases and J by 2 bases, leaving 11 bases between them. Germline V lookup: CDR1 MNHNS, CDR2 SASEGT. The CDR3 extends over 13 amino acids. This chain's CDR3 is CASGEVLTDTQYF. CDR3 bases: TGTGCCAGCGGGGAGGTCCTCACAGATACGCAGTATTTT.

The CDR3 reads CASSLFLASNEQFF. DNA of the CDR3: TGTGCCAGCAGTTTGTTCCTAGCTAGCAATGAGCAGTTCTTC. The chain joins TRBV27 to TRBJ2-1; a possible D gene is TRBD2 (5 bases). Trimming took off 3 bases at V and 6 bases at J, with 12 bases between the two ends. The CDR3 covers 14 residues. CDR1 is MNHEY, CDR2 SMNVEV, per germline (reference sequence).

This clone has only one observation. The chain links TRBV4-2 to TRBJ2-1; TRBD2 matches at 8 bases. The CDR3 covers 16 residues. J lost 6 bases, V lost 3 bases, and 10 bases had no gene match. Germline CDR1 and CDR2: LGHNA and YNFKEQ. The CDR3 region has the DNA TGTGCCAGCAGCCAGTCGAGCGGGAGATCCGGCAATGAGCAGTTCTTC. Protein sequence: CASSQSSGRSGNEQFF.

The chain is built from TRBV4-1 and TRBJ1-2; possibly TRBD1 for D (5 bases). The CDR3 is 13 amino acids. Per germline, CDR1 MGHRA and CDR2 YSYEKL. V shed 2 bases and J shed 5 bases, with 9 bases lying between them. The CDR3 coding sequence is TGCGCCAGCAGCCAAACGACAGCTTATGGCTACACCTTC. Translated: CASSQTTAYGYTF.

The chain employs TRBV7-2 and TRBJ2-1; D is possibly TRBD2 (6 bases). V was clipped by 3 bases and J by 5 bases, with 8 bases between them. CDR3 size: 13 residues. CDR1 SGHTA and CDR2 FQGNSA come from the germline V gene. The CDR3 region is CASSFGGDNEQFF. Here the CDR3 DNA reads TGTGCCAGCAGCTTCGGCGGGGACAATGAGCAGTTCTTC.

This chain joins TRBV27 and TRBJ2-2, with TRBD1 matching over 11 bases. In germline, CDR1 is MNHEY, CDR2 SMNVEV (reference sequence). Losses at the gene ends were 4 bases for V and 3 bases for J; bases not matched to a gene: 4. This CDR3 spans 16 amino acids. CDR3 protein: CASSWTGGGDTGELFF. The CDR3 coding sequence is TGTGCCAGCAGTTGGACAGGGGGCGGGGACACCGGGGAGCTGTTTTTT.

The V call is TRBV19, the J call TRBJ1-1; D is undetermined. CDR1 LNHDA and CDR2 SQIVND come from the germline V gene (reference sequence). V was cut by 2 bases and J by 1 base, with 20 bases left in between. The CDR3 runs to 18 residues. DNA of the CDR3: TGTGCCAGTAGTATATATCGGGTGGATTTGCGGCGGAACACTGAAGCTTTCTTT. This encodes CASSIYRVDLRRNTEAFF.

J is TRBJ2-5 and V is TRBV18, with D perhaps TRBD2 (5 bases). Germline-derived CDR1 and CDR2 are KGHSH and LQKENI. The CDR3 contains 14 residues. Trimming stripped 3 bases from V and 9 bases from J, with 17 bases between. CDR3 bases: TGTGCCAGCTCACCGGTTCTAGGGAATAGCGCCCAGTACTTC. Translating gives CASSPVLGNSAQYF.

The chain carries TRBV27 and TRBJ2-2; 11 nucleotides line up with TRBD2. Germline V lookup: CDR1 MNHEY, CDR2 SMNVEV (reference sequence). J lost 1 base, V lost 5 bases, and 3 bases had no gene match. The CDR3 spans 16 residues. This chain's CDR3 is CASSRLAGQNTGELFF. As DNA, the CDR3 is TGTGCCAGCAGTAGACTAGCGGGACAGAACACCGGGGAGCTGTTTTTT.